This T cell receptor beta chain was sequenced during a study of T cell changes during pregnancy in multiple sclerosis (dated by TCRdb to between 2019 and 2020). General notes on the study: Changes in the T cell repertoire over the course of pregnancy were examined in this study in women with multiple sclerosis.

Points on this clone: The clone's antigen remains unknown. Within one base of it there is no much larger clone, and no base qualities were kept.

CDR1 and CDR2 were assigned from the germline V gene as SGHDT and YYEEEE. V is cut by 1 base and J by 6 bases, and the space between the germline ends is 10 bases. The CDR3 numbers 13 residues from cysteine through phenylalanine. Just CDR3 DNA is preserved here, 39 bases in frame from base 1. The library relied on the immunoSEQ multiplex PCR assay. TCRdb took over this immuneACCESS table, retaining in-frame rearrangements with V and J assigned. Such tables are incomplete; in checked studies, under half of the missing clones stem from an unresolved V gene, and the remainder is unexplained. The sample records more than 20,000 clones, roughly 92% of which are singletons. Of the sample, 0.5% to 0.7% falls within the top ten clones.

In this chain, TRBV5-6 is recombined with TRBJ1-1; too little of a D gene remains to name it. The receptor comes from a female donor in good health, enrolled as a control in a pregnancy study. This specimen consisted of CD4+ T cells from peripheral blood mononuclear cells, obtained after pregnancy. The CDR3 protein sequence reads: CASSLILAPEAFF. The nucleotide sequence reads as follows: TGTGCCAGCAGCTTGATCTTGGCCCCTGAAGCTTTCTTT. Reference TRBV5-6 and TRBJ1-1 genes cover what lies past the CDR3, so the full variable domain is DAGVTQSPTHLIKTRGQQVTLRCSPKSGHDTVSWYQQALGQGPQFIFQYYEEEERQRGNFPDRFSGHQFPNYSSELNVNALLLGDSALYLCASSLILAPEAFFGQGTRLTVV.